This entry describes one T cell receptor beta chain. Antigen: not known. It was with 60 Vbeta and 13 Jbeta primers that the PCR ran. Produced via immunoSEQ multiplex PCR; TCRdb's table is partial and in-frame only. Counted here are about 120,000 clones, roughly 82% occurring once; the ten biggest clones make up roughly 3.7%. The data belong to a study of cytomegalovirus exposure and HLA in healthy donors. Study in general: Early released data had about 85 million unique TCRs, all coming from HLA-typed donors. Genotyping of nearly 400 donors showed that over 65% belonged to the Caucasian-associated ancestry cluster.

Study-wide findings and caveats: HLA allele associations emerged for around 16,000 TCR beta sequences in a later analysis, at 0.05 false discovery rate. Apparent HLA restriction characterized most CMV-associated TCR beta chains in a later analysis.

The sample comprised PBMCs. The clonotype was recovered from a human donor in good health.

The CDR3 protein is CSVEVGRTSGSEQYF. CDR3 DNA sequence: TGCAGCGTTGAAGTGGGTCGGACTAGCGGGTCTGAGCAGTACTTC. The V and J genes are TRBV29-1 and TRBJ2-7, with 11 bases lining up with TRBD2. Germline CDR1 reads SQVTM; CDR2 reads ANQGSEA. CDR3 length: 15 amino acids. With 1 base clipped from V and 7 bases from J, the junction kept 9 bases outside the gene matches.